A single sample is the source of the 5 T cell receptor beta chains below, sequenced in a study of blood T cell repertoires in COVID-19 (dated by TCRdb to the early 2020s). To prepare the library, the immunoSEQ multiplex PCR assay was applied. In TCRdb, the immuneACCESS table is reduced to in-frame sequences with V and J assigned. These tables do not hold every clone; where another copy was compared, an unresolved V gene accounts for under half, and the others remain unexplained. Here the sample has around 290,000 clones; around 87% occur a single time. Of the sample, 7.8% falls within the top ten clones. Source material: peripheral blood. Every receptor here comes from a woman between 45 and 60 years old who had recovered from COVID-19.

In regard to this clone: Other nucleotide sequences from this sample produce the same CDR3. The chain is built from TRBV9 and TRBJ2-1; weak D call: TRBD2 (5 bases). The V end lost 0 bases, the J end lost 0 bases, and 7 bases lay between the germline ends. The CDR3 has 15 amino acids. The V gene's germline CDR1 is SGDLS and CDR2 YYNGEE. CDR3 in amino acids: CASSVGGGSYNEQFF. The CDR3 DNA reads TGTGCCAGCAGCGTAGGTGGAGGCTCCTACAATGAGCAGTTCTTC.

This chain uses TRBV24-1 with TRBJ1-4, with TRBD1 matching 10 bases. Per germline, CDR1 KGHDR and CDR2 SFDVKD. Trimming cost V 4 bases and J 7 bases; bases outside gene matches: 5. The CDR3 has 15 residues. CDR3 nucleotide sequence: TGTGCCACCAGTGACCCCGGGACAGGGGTTGAAAAACTGTTTTTT. Amino acid sequence: CATSDPGTGVEKLFF.

J is TRBJ2-5 and V is TRBV18; the match to TRBD1 covers 9 bases. CDR3 length: 13 residues. V shed 6 bases and J 5 bases; nucleotides not matched to a gene: 4. Per the germline V gene, CDR1 is KGHSH and CDR2 is LQKENI. CDR3 loop: CASSRDREETQYF. The CDR3 DNA reads TGTGCCAGCTCGCGGGACAGGGAGGAGACCCAGTACTTC. The full variable domain, its missing parts supplied by reference TRBV18 and TRBJ2-5, is NAGVMQNPRHLVRRRGQEARLRCSPMKGHSHVYWYRQLPEEGLKFMVYLQKENIIDESGMPKERFSAEFPKEGPSILRIQQVVRGDSAAYFCASSRDREETQYFGPGTRLLVL.

The gene calls are TRBV24-1 and TRBJ2-3, with 11 bases fitting TRBD1. CDR3 length: 17 residues. The V and J ends lost 3 bases and 3 bases, in that order; junction bases with no gene match: 7. CDR1 is KGHDR, CDR2 SFDVKD, per germline. CDR3 sequence reads: CATSDQVGTGGTDTQYF. Written as DNA, the CDR3 is TGTGCCACCAGTGATCAAGTTGGGACAGGGGGTACAGATACGCAGTATTTT.

V gene TRBV9 combines with J gene TRBJ2-6, with 8 positions matching TRBD1. The V and J ends lost 4 bases and 1 base, in that order; junction bases with no gene match: 4. This CDR3 has 16 amino acids. Germline loops: CDR1 SGDLS, CDR2 YYNGEE. The CDR3 sequence: CASSRTGSSGANVLTF. DNA for the CDR3: TGTGCCAGCAGCCGGACAGGGTCGTCTGGGGCCAACGTCCTGACTTTC. The complete variable domain, with remaining parts taken from reference TRBV9 and TRBJ2-6, reads DSGVTQTPKHLITATGQRVTLRCSPRSGDLSVYWYQQSLDQGLQFLIQYYNGEERAKGNILERFSAQQFPDLHSELNLSSLELGDSALYFCASSRTGSSGANVLTFGAGSRLTVL.